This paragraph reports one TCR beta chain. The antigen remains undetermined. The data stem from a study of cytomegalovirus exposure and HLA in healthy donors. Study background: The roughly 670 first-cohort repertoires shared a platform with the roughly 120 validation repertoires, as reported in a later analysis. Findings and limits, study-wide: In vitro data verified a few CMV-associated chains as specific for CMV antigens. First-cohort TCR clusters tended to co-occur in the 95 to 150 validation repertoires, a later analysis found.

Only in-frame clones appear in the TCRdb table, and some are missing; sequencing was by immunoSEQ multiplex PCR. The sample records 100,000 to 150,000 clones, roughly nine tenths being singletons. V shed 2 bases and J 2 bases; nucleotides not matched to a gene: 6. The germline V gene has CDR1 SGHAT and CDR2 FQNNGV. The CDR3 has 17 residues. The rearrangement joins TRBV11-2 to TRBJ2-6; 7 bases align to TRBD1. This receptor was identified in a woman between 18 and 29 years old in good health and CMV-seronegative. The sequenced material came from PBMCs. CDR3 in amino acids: CASSLQGVFTGANVLTF. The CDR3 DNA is TGTGCCAGCAGCTTACAGGGGGTCTTCACTGGGGCCAACGTCCTGACTTTC.